A selection of T cell receptor beta chains follows, all from one sample in a study of blood T cell repertoires in COVID-19. TCRdb keeps only in-frame clones here, not all; method: immunoSEQ multiplex PCR. The top ten clones hold roughly 7.5% of a sample with under 200,000 clones, around three quarters of them seen once. Specimen: peripheral blood. Receptors originate from a man in his fifties or sixties with acute or convalescent COVID-19. Each CDR3 is given without its conserved first and last residue. Each record gives: clone size, V gene, J gene, CDR3 protein. For some rows the clone size is stated as once, few or many, or as a class when expanded; others skip it.

.	TRBV18	TRBJ2-3	ASGLTDTTSTDTQY
.	TRBV28	TRBJ2-5	ASSNQARGKETQY
once	TRBV9	TRBJ2-3	ASSAGAMTDTQY
.	TRBV5-6	TRBJ2-2	ASSEQGRNTGELF
.	TRBV2	TRBJ2-5	ASEAQGSGAQY
.	TRBV10-3	TRBJ2-5	AISESKTGTLETQY
.	TRBV18	TRBJ1-5	ASSGPNEPQH
once	TRBV4-1	TRBJ2-7	ASSQVVSSYEQY
once	TRBV5-5	TRBJ1-2	ASSEKPSGGRLYGYT
.	TRBV12-3/TRBV12-4	TRBJ1-2	ASSRDRGFGYT
few	TRBV12-3/TRBV12-4	TRBJ1-1	ASSLGGVTEAF
.	TRBV5-1	TRBJ1-1	ASSKGTGGTEAF
once	TRBV5-1	TRBJ2-7	ASSLGWTGGYEQY
.	TRBV10-3	TRBJ1-2	AISESPGGGYGYT
.	TRBV5-6	TRBJ1-2	ASRRDQTGHNYGYT
.	TRBV10-3	TRBJ1-1	AISESSNTEAF
.	TRBV9	TRBJ2-1	ASSEAGTNYNEQF
.	TRBV19	TRBJ2-5	ASSPLGTSGGETQY
.	TRBV5-1	TRBJ2-2	ASSFRDRGHGELF
few	TRBV5-1	TRBJ1-2	ASSLAGQGDGYT
.	TRBV2	TRBJ1-1	ASRLEGQLNTEAF
.	TRBV25-1	TRBJ2-5	ASSRPGTGGETQY
.	TRBV12-5	TRBJ2-7	ASGTDRGYEQY
.	TRBV2	TRBJ2-3	ASSARGSYTDTQY
.	TRBV3-1/TRBV3-2	TRBJ2-3	ASSGGAGTDTQY
once	TRBV5-8	TRBJ2-6	ASSGSHTGGSGANVLT
.	TRBV28	TRBJ2-1	ASSFSGSNNEQF
.	TRBV30	TRBJ2-3	AWSPGQGAADTQY
few	TRBV6-5	TRBJ1-6	ASSLQGSYNSPLH
few	TRBV19	TRBJ1-5	ASSPPGVTDNQPQH
.	TRBV5-4	TRBJ1-4	ASSLQQGAGEKLF
.	TRBV6-5	TRBJ1-2	ASSYSEGARGYT
once	TRBV7-6	TRBJ2-5	ASSQGVLAGAQETQY
.	TRBV20-1	TRBJ1-3	SASGRERGNTIY
.	TRBV3-1/TRBV3-2	TRBJ2-2	ASSQEGQSSFGAAGELF
.	TRBV3-1/TRBV3-2	TRBJ1-2	ASSPGQGAYGYT
.	TRBV18	TRBJ2-5	ASSPKQETQY
few	TRBV19	TRBJ1-3	ASRQGSGNTIY
.	TRBV18	TRBJ1-1	ASSQGQGALGAF
.	TRBV6-1	TRBJ1-1	ASSELRDTEAF
.	TRBV19	TRBJ2-1	ASGLFPYNEQF
.	TRBV24-1	TRBJ2-7	ATSDTGLAGYEQY
.	TRBV5-1	TRBJ2-7	ASSLEGGRGEQY
.	TRBV5-5	TRBJ1-1	ASSLQGGAAEAF
.	TRBV7-2	TRBJ1-4	ASSLDRVGLF
.	TRBV24-1	TRBJ2-3	ATSDPLAGGSGTQY
.	TRBV18	TRBJ2-1	ASSPIEATYDLGQF
.	TRBV5-4	TRBJ2-2	ASSFEATGELF
.	TRBV7-9	TRBJ1-5	ASSRQGDGNQPQH
once	TRBV28	TRBJ2-7	ASSFGTSGSYEQY